The 5 T cell receptor beta chains listed next were all sequenced from one sample in a study of shared clonotypes between healthy human individuals. Data came from immunoSEQ multiplex PCR; TCRdb stores just in-frame clones and leaves some out. The table has approximately 1.5 million clones, under 99% seen once. Sequencing was carried out using naive CD4+ T cells sorted from blood. Subset of the sample: CD45RA+ positively selected. All receptors derive from a man aged 30 to 45 in good health.

This clone has a single count. The junction departs from the called germline gene at one end, perhaps through a read error. The chain uses TRBV19 and TRBJ1-5; TRBD1 aligns across 9 bases. Per germline, CDR1 LNHDA and CDR2 SQIVND (reference sequence). The CDR3 has 18 residues. CDR3 amino acids: CASSLEIVGQGKDQPQHF. CDR3 DNA: TGTGCCAGTAGTCTAGAAATCGTTGGACAGGGGAAGGATCAGCCCCAGCATTTT.

The V call is TRBV10-2, the J call TRBJ1-5, with D maybe TRBD1 (5 bases). The V end lost 0 bases, the J end lost 0 bases, and 18 bases lay between the germline ends. This CDR3 is built from 19 residues. CDR1 WSHSY and CDR2 SAAADI come from the germline V gene. CDR3 nucleotide sequence: TGCGCCAGCAGTGAGTCGTGGGCAGGGTGGGGGACTAGCAATCAGCCCCAGCATTTT. Translated, it gives CASSESWAGWGTSNQPQHF.

This chain joins TRBV7-3 and TRBJ2-3; TRBD2 aligns across 12 bases. There are 16 residues in the CDR3. Unmatched junction bases numbered 7, after V lost 5 bases and J lost 4 bases. Looked up from germline, CDR1 is SGHTA and CDR2 is FQGTGA. The chain's CDR3 is CASSKLAGGRADTQYF. The CDR3 nucleotides read TGTGCCAGCAGCAAACTAGCGGGAGGCCGGGCAGATACGCAGTATTTT.

This chain joins TRBV7-3 and TRBJ2-1, with D unclear. CDR1 and CDR2 (germline): SGHTA, FQGTGA. The CDR3 covers 15 residues. V was shortened by 5 bases and J by 3 bases, with 14 bases between the two germline ends. CDR3 sequence reads: CASSPRASGYNEQFF. The CDR3 DNA follows: TGTGCCAGCAGCCCGCGAGCCTCTGGCTACAATGAGCAGTTCTTC.

The J gene is TRBJ1-4, the V gene TRBV28, with D possibly TRBD1 on 5 matching bases. V was cut by 2 bases and J by 8 bases, with 6 bases left in between. CDR1 and CDR2 from the germline V gene are MDHEN and SYDVKM. This CDR3 comprises 12 residues. CDR3 in amino acids: CASSLGGEKLFF. For the CDR3, the DNA is TGTGCCAGCAGTTTAGGGGGGGAAAAACTGTTTTTT.